The 14 T cell receptor beta chains below were found in one sample sequenced in a study of CD8 T cells in ankylosing spondylitis. No antigen is known for these receptors. Study-wide findings and caveats: Blood of patients with ankylosing spondylitis appeared to be characterized by a TCR beta motif of seven or eight highly homologous variants.

Using its own MiXCR run on the 5' RACE reads, TCRdb lists one record per CDR3 protein. The data contain about 340,000 distinct CDR3 sequences, roughly 8% of them singletons. Input material: blood, either unsorted or a sorted T cell fraction (not recorded which). These receptors all stem from a male donor with ankylosing spondylitis.

This clonotype has just a few counts. This CDR3 reads CASSSPGNTGELFF. CDR3 nucleotide sequence: TGTGCCAGCAGTTCCCCAGGAAACACCGGGGAGCTGTTTTTT. V gene TRBV28 combines with J gene TRBJ2-2; D is undetermined. The CDR3 totals 14 residues. V lost 4 bases and J 2 bases, leaving 8 bases between the germline ends. Per germline, CDR1 MDHEN and CDR2 SYDVKM.

This clonotype has a count of ten or more. The V and J genes are TRBV19 and TRBJ2-1; D is unclear. With 6 bases removed from V and 0 bases from J, the gap between germline ends came to 6 bases. Germline lookup yields CDR1 LNHDA and CDR2 SQIVND (reference sequence). This CDR3 comprises 13 residues. In DNA form, the CDR3 reads TGTGCCAGTAGATTGAGCTCCTACAATGAGCAGTTCTTC. Translating gives CASRLSSYNEQFF.

This clonotype was found many times. This chain connects TRBV28 to TRBJ2-7; TRBD2 aligns across 11 bases. The germline V gene has CDR1 MDHEN and CDR2 SYDVKM. The V and J ends lost 4 bases and 12 bases, in that order; junction bases with no gene match: 5. The CDR3 has 12 residues. CDR3 bases: TGTGCCAGCAGTTCGACTAGCGGGGCTCGGTACTTC. Amino acids: CASSSTSGARYF.

This chain uses TRBV27 with TRBJ2-3, with 8 bases fitting TRBD2. CDR3 length: 17 residues. Germline V gene data show CDR1 as MNHEY and CDR2 as SMNVEV (reference sequence). V trimming: 5 bases; J trimming: 6 bases; junction bases outside the gene matches: 16. The CDR3 nucleotides are TGTGCCAGCAGTAGAAGGACTAGCTCCTCTTTAGAGGATACGCAGTATTTT. This codes for CASSRRTSSSLEDTQYF.

In its sample, this clonotype was seen a few times. The chain employs TRBV18 and TRBJ2-1, with TRBD2 identical over 13 bases. V lost 2 bases and J lost 10; bases outside the gene matches: 5. The length of the CDR3 is 15 residues. The germline gives CDR1 KGHSH, CDR2 LQKENI. The CDR3 reads CASSPYGLAGEEQFF. Written as DNA, the CDR3 is TGTGCCAGCTCACCATACGGACTAGCGGGAGAAGAGCAGTTCTTC.

In this sample, this clonotype turned up many times. The chain recombines TRBV10-2 with TRBJ2-2, with 10 bases identical to TRBD1. Trimming at V came to 8 bases and at J to 5 bases, leaving 5 bases not matched to a gene. Germline assignment: CDR1 WSHSY and CDR2 SAAADI. The CDR3 is made up of 14 amino acids. The CDR3 bases are TGCGCCAGCCAGACAGGGGGCTTAACCGGGGAGCTGTTTTTT. Protein: CASQTGGLTGELFF.

V and J are TRBV27 and TRBJ2-1, with a tentative D call TRBD2 (5 bases). CDR1 and CDR2 (germline): MNHEY, SMNVEV (reference sequence). This CDR3 has 14 residues. The germline V and J ends were trimmed by 3 bases and 6 bases, with 12 bases remaining between them. DNA for the CDR3: TGTGCCAGCAGTTTCGGTCTAGCTCCCAATGAGCAGTTCTTC. Protein product: CASSFGLAPNEQFF.

The V call is TRBV15, the J call TRBJ2-7, with D perhaps matching TRBD2 (5 bases). Looked up from germline, CDR1 is LNHNV and CDR2 is YYDKDF (reference sequence). This CDR3 is 14 amino acids long. V lost 4 bases to trimming and J lost 6 bases, with 16 bases between them. CDR3 in amino acids: CATSTVPSGFEQYF. The CDR3 DNA reads as TGTGCCACCAGCACAGTCCCGAGCGGATTCGAGCAGTACTTC.

In its sample, this clonotype was seen many times. V is TRBV5-1 and J is TRBJ2-7; D gene ambiguous. Germline values: CDR1 SGHRS, CDR2 YFSETQ. V was trimmed by 0 bases and J by 5 bases, leaving 12 bases between them. CDR3 length: 14 residues. The CDR3 bases are TGCGCCAGCAGCTTGGTCCTTGGTGACAACGAGCAGTACTTC. It translates to CASSLVLGDNEQYF.

This clonotype was counted only a few times. This chain uses TRBV4-2 with TRBJ2-3; 7 bases line up with TRBD2. Germline values: CDR1 LGHNA, CDR2 YNFKEQ. The CDR3 consists of 14 residues. V gave up 1 base and J gave up 5 bases; unmatched junction bases: 3. The CDR3 spells CASSQVAGGDTQYF. CDR3 nucleotide sequence: TGTGCCAGCAGCCAAGTAGCGGGTGGAGATACGCAGTATTTT.

V is TRBV29-1 and J is TRBJ1-5, with D hard to call. The CDR3 is 13 amino acids. Trimming took off 3 bases at V and 7 bases at J, with 13 bases between the two ends. In germline, CDR1 is SQVTM, CDR2 ANQGSEA. The CDR3 reads CSVEEVPGQPQHF. Written as DNA, the CDR3 is TGCAGCGTTGAGGAGGTCCCGGGACAGCCCCAGCATTTT.

This clonotype was picked up many times. This chain joins TRBV20-1 and TRBJ2-3; perhaps TRBD2 as D (6 bases). This CDR3 has 15 amino acids. V lost 4 bases to trimming and J lost 6 bases, with 20 bases between them. Per the germline V gene, CDR1 is DFQATT and CDR2 is SNEGSKA (reference sequence). Here the CDR3 reads CSATPQRVGVDTQYF. DNA for the CDR3: TGCAGTGCTACCCCCCAGCGGGTGGGGGTGGATACGCAGTATTTT.

This clonotype was recorded many times. The chain is built from TRBV3-1 and TRBJ2-1; 9 bases align to TRBD2. Germline assignment: CDR1 LGHDT and CDR2 YNNKEL (reference sequence). With 0 bases clipped from V and 3 bases from J, the junction kept 6 bases outside the gene matches. This CDR3 spans 17 amino acids. The CDR3 nucleotides are TGTGCCAGCAGCCAAGAGCCGACTAGCGGATTCTACAATGAGCAGTTCTTC. Its translation: CASSQEPTSGFYNEQFF.

This clonotype was recorded many times. The V call is TRBV5-1, the J call TRBJ2-1, with 7 positions matching TRBD2. V lost 4 bases and J lost 5; bases outside the gene matches: 9. There are 15 residues in the CDR3. Per the germline V gene, CDR1 is SGHRS and CDR2 is YFSETQ. CDR3 loop: CASSPGLAANNEQFF. CDR3 bases: TGCGCCAGCAGCCCGGGTCTAGCGGCGAACAATGAGCAGTTCTTC.